These 20 T cell receptor beta chains originate from one sample sequenced in a study of blood T cell repertoires in COVID-19. This table comes from immunoSEQ multiplex PCR, and its TCRdb copy is limited to in-frame clones, with some not included. The repertoire holds approximately 110,000 clones, with 65% to 85% as singletons. The source material was peripheral blood. The receptors shown here come from a woman in her 70s with acute or convalescent COVID-19.

V usage is TRBV11-1 and J usage is TRBJ1-1; TRBD1 matches 8 bases. V dropped 4 bases and J dropped 8; count of bases not matched to a gene: 6. The CDR3 extends over 13 amino acids. Germline V lookup: CDR1 SGHAT, CDR2 FQDESV (reference sequence). The CDR3 nucleotides read TGTGCCAGCAGCTCCCGGACAGGGCTCGAAGCTTTCTTT. As protein: CASSSRTGLEAFF.

The chain couples TRBV5-4 to TRBJ2-3; 12 bases are a match to TRBD2. The V segment lost 0 bases and the J segment 10 bases; nucleotides outside the gene matches: 9. The CDR3 has 16 amino acids. Germline V CDR1 and CDR2: SGHNT, YYREEE (reference sequence). CDR3 sequence reads: CASSLALAGGRLAQYF. DNA of the CDR3: TGTGCCAGCAGCTTGGCCCTAGCGGGGGGGCGGTTGGCGCAGTATTTT. The variable domain in full, with the rest retrieved from reference TRBV5-4 and TRBJ2-3, is ETGVTQSPTHLIKTRGQQVTLRCSSQSGHNTVSWYQQALGQGPQFIFQYYREEENGRGNFPPRFSGLQFPNYSSELNVNALELDDSALYLCASSLALAGGRLAQYFGPGTRLTVL.

The CDR3 sequence is CSGWTGGNTEAFF. DNA of the CDR3: TGCAGCGGATGGACAGGGGGGAACACTGAAGCTTTCTTT. V usage is TRBV29-1 and J usage is TRBJ1-1, with TRBD1 identical over 10 bases. With V trimmed by 7 bases and J by 1 base, 3 bases remained unmatched. This CDR3 is 13 amino acids long. CDR1 SQVTM and CDR2 ANQGSEA come from the germline V gene. Supplemented by reference TRBV29-1 and TRBJ1-1, the full variable domain reads SAVISQKPSRDICQRGTSLTIQCQVDSQVTMMFWYRQQPGQSLTLIATANQGSEATYESGFVIDKFPISRPNLTFSTLTVSNMSPEDSSIYLCSGWTGGNTEAFFGQGTRLTVV.

This clone was found a few times. The chain employs TRBV3-1 (or the pseudogene TRBV3-2) and TRBJ1-2; 9 nucleotides match TRBD1. The CDR3 length is 16 residues. CDR1 and CDR2 (germline): LGHDT, YNNKEL (reference sequence). After removal of 2 bases from V and 4 bases from J, the junction contained 8 bases not matched to a gene. CDR3 DNA: TGTGCCAGCAGCCAAACCAGGGACAGGGACCTCTATGGCTACACCTTC. Its protein is CASSQTRDRDLYGYTF.

The V call is TRBV6-1, the J call TRBJ1-1; D is possibly TRBD1 (6 bases). The CDR3 contains 14 residues. The V end was cut by 2 bases, the J end by 1 base, with 8 bases between. The germline V gene has CDR1 MNHNS and CDR2 SASEGT. This CDR3 is CASSELGGNTEAFF. The CDR3 DNA is TGTGCCAGCAGTGAACTAGGGGGGAACACTGAAGCTTTCTTT.

The rearrangement joins TRBV28 to TRBJ1-2; possibly TRBD1 for D (6 bases). V lost 5 bases to trimming and J lost 5 bases, with 12 bases between them. The CDR3 loop spans 13 amino acids. Per germline, CDR1 MDHEN and CDR2 SYDVKM. CDR3 in amino acids: CASSPGTQYGYTF. CDR3 in DNA: TGTGCCAGCAGTCCCGGGACACAATATGGCTACACCTTC.

The J gene is TRBJ1-5, the V gene TRBV7-9; D is possibly TRBD1 (6 bases). V was cut by 6 bases and J by 9 bases, with 15 bases left in between. This CDR3 region has 13 residues. Germline CDR1 SEHNR, CDR2 FQNEAQ (reference sequence). This CDR3 reads CASSPEQGRPQHF. The CDR3 DNA reads as TGTGCCAGCAGTCCCGAACAGGGACGGCCCCAGCATTTT.

The chain couples TRBV7-3 to TRBJ2-2; TRBD2 is a possible D gene (5 bases). Per the germline V gene, CDR1 is SGHTA and CDR2 is FQGTGA. Trimming shortened V by 0 bases and J by 2 bases, and 10 bases separated the two germline ends. The CDR3 covers 16 residues. Here the CDR3 reads CASSLTLATNTGELFF. For the CDR3, the DNA is TGTGCCAGCAGCTTAACATTAGCGACTAACACCGGGGAGCTGTTTTTT. Variable domain in full (rest from reference TRBV7-3 and TRBJ2-2): GAGVSQTPSNKVTEKGKYVELRCDPISGHTALYWYRQSLGQGPEFLIYFQGTGAADDSGLPNDRFFAVRPEGSVSTLKIQRTERGDSAVYLCASSLTLATNTGELFFGEGSRLTVL.

The chain joins TRBV19 to TRBJ2-2; D may be TRBD1 (5 bases). Germline values: CDR1 LNHDA, CDR2 SQIVND (reference sequence). Trimming shortened V by 7 bases and J by 0 bases, and 9 bases separated the two germline ends. The CDR3 totals 14 residues. The CDR3 reads CASKGQTNTGELFF. The CDR3 DNA is TGTGCCAGTAAGGGGCAGACGAACACCGGGGAGCTGTTTTTT.

V is TRBV7-2 and J is TRBJ2-1, with D possibly being TRBD2 (7 bases). V was trimmed by 5 bases and J by 8 bases, leaving 19 bases between them. CDR1 is SGHTA, CDR2 FQGNSA, per germline. The CDR3 length is 15 residues. CDR3 region: CASSQRPGGRDEQFF. CDR3 DNA sequence: TGTGCCAGCAGCCAAAGGCCCGGGGGGCGCGATGAGCAGTTCTTC.

The chain links TRBV19 to TRBJ1-4, with D possibly TRBD1 on 6 matching bases. The CDR3 has 13 amino acids. The germline V gene has CDR1 LNHDA and CDR2 SQIVND (reference sequence). Trimming took 5 bases from V and 6 from J, leaving 10 bases between them. As DNA, the CDR3 is TGTGCCAGTAGTCAGGGGCGATATGAAAAACTGTTTTTT. Amino acids: CASSQGRYEKLFF.

The genes are TRBV10-3 and TRBJ2-7; D ambiguous. There are 13 residues in the CDR3. The V and J ends lost 8 bases and 0 bases respectively, with 11 bases between them. Germline V gene lookup returns CDR1 ENHRY and CDR2 SYGVKD. The CDR3 region is CAIRPASSYEQYF. CDR3 in DNA: TGTGCCATCCGGCCAGCTAGCTCCTACGAGCAGTACTTC.

The V and J genes are TRBV7-8 and TRBJ1-1, with a tentative D call TRBD1 (6 bases). Between the trimmed V and J ends, which lost 2 bases and 8 bases, there was a span of 12 bases. The germline V gene encodes CDR1 SGHVS and CDR2 FQNEAQ. The CDR3 has 13 residues. CDR3 residues: CASSLRTGLEAFF. CDR3 coding DNA: TGTGCCAGCAGCTTACGCACAGGGTTAGAAGCTTTCTTT.

This chain joins TRBV7-2 and TRBJ2-1; D is undetermined. The CDR3 spans 13 residues. Germline assignment: CDR1 SGHTA and CDR2 FQGNSA. Trimming left V 1 base short and J 12 bases short, with 13 bases between. The CDR3 protein is CASSLEVSRPQFF. For the CDR3, the DNA is TGTGCCAGCAGCTTAGAGGTCTCCAGGCCGCAGTTCTTC.

V and J are TRBV2 and TRBJ2-2; D remains ambiguous. Between the trimmed V and J ends, which lost 6 bases and 9 bases, there was a span of 8 bases. This CDR3 region has 11 residues. Germline CDR1 SNHLY, CDR2 FYNNEI. CDR3 nucleotide sequence: TGTGCCAGCAGCCCTAATAGGGAGCTGTTTTTT. Its protein product is CASSPNRELFF.

This clone has more than one count but fewer than ten. The chain joins TRBV21-1 to TRBJ1-5; the table calls TRBD1, which could not be checked here. TRBV21-1 is tagged as a pseudogene. The CDR3 has 17 residues. CDR3 DNA: TGTGCCAGCAGCTCGAGAGGCAGGGGCGTCGGCAATCAGCCCCAGCATTTT. This encodes CASSSRGRGVGNQPQHF.

The chain is built from TRBV2 and TRBJ1-1; perhaps TRBD1 as D (6 bases). V was trimmed by 4 bases and J by 3 bases, leaving 12 bases between them. Germline CDR1 reads SNHLY; CDR2 reads FYNNEI. The CDR3 runs 14 residues. CDR3 loop: CASSVDTGYTEAFF. CDR3 DNA: TGTGCCAGCAGTGTCGATACAGGGTACACTGAAGCTTTCTTT.

V and J are TRBV18 and TRBJ2-1; 9 bases line up with TRBD2. The CDR3 length is 16 residues. V gave up 3 bases and J gave up 8 bases; unmatched junction bases: 11. CDR1 is KGHSH and CDR2 is LQKENI in the germline V gene. CDR3 region: CASSPRRGGSFHEQFF. The CDR3 DNA reads as TGTGCCAGCTCACCCAGGCGGGGGGGCTCGTTCCATGAGCAGTTCTTC.

The gene calls are TRBV7-3 and TRBJ2-1; TRBD2 aligns across 7 bases. With 4 bases clipped from V and 6 bases from J, the junction kept 18 bases outside the gene matches. The germline CDR1 and CDR2 sequences are SGHTA and FQGTGA. This CDR3 contains 18 residues. CDR3 protein: CASSSQSGSGAWGNEQFF. Written as DNA, the CDR3 is TGTGCCAGCAGCTCACAGTCCGGGAGCGGGGCCTGGGGCAATGAGCAGTTCTTC.

V is TRBV7-9 and J is TRBJ2-3; TRBD2 agrees at 10 bases. The trim removed 3 bases at V and 6 bases at J, leaving 9 bases unmatched. There are 16 residues in the CDR3. CDR1 and CDR2 from the germline V gene are SEHNR and FQNEAQ (reference sequence). The CDR3 coding sequence is TGTGCCAGCAGCTTGCTAGCGGGAGTTCCCTCCGATACGCAGTATTTT. The encoded protein is CASSLLAGVPSDTQYF.